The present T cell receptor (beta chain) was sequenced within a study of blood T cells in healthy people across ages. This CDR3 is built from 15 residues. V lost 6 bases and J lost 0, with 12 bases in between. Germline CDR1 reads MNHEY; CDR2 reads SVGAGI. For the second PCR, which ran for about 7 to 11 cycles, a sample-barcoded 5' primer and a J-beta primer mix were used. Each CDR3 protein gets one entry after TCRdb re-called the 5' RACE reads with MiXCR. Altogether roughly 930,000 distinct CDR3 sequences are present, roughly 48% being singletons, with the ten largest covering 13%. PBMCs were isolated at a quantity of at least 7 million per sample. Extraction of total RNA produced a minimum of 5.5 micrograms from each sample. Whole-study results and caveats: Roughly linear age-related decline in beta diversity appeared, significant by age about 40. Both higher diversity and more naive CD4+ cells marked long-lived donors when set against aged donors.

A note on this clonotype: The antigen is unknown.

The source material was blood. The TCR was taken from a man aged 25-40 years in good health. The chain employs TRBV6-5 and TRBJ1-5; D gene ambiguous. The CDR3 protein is CASSHSEGSNQPQHF. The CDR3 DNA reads TGTGCCAGCAGCCACAGCGAAGGTAGCAATCAGCCCCAGCATTTT.